These 10 T cell receptor beta chains were all obtained from the same sample, sequenced in a study of T cells in Graves' hyperthyroidism and ophthalmopathy. Amplification of TCR beta CDR3 regions used RNA as the template. Initially, a first-round RT-PCR of the TCR CDR3 employed the HTBI primer set. TCRdb passed the multiplex PCR reads through MiXCR, listing each CDR3 protein once. The sample yields approximately 40,000 distinct CDR3 sequences, about 50% seen once. What was sequenced was blood. The source is a man aged 40-50 years with Graves' ophthalmopathy.

The chain is built from TRBV10-1 and TRBJ2-7; 10 bases fit TRBD2. Per germline, CDR1 WNHNN and CDR2 SYGVQD (reference sequence). V shed 6 bases and J 7 bases; nucleotides not matched to a gene: 18. This CDR3 comprises 17 residues. The chain's CDR3 is CASSALPPGLASNEQYF. The DNA of the CDR3 is TGCGCCAGCAGCGCTTTACCTCCGGGACTAGCGTCCAATGAGCAGTACTTC.

The sample holds many counts of this clonotype. The chain uses TRBV20-1 and TRBJ2-1; 7 nucleotides agree with TRBD2. Germline lookup yields CDR1 DFQATT and CDR2 SNEGSKA (reference sequence). The J segment lost 3 bases and the V segment lost 2 bases, leaving 10 bases of the junction unmatched. The CDR3 runs 16 residues. The CDR3, as DNA: TGCAGTGCTAGAAACACCCTAGCGGAGAGCTACAATGAGCAGTTCTTC. Protein product: CSARNTLAESYNEQFF.

This clonotype has a count of ten or more. V usage is TRBV3-1 and J usage is TRBJ2-3; perhaps D is TRBD1 or TRBD2 (6 bases each). The germline V and J ends were trimmed by 3 bases and 3 bases, with 13 bases remaining between them. Germline CDR1 LGHDT, CDR2 YNNKEL (reference sequence). The CDR3 spans 15 residues. The CDR3 nucleotides read TGTGCCAGCAGCCACGGAGGGGGTGTAACAGATACGCAGTATTTT. This codes for CASSHGGGVTDTQYF.

This clonotype was observed a single time. Likely a read error: the CDR3 ends without its conserved phenylalanine or tryptophan. The limits of the CDR3 on the DNA are not certain, so only TCRdb's listed CDR3 is given. This chain links TRBV20-1 with TRBJ2-1. Germline CDR1 reads DFQATT; CDR2 reads SNEGSKA (reference sequence). The CDR3 is 13 amino acids long, termini counted. CDR3 residues: CSARVNYGYTFGS.

The chain combines TRBV5-1 with TRBJ2-7; D is ambiguous. The germline gives CDR1 SGHRS, CDR2 YFSETQ. Deletions cut 0 bases from V and 3 bases from J, with 7 bases between. CDR3 length: 13 residues. As DNA, the CDR3 is TGCGCCAGCAGCTTGGCTAAAGACTACGAGCAGTACTTC. It codes for CASSLAKDYEQYF.

This rearrangement joins TRBV20-1 to TRBJ2-1, with TRBD2 identical over 9 bases. Germline CDR1 reads DFQATT; CDR2 reads SNEGSKA (reference sequence). Trimming at V came to 3 bases and at J to 3 bases, leaving 18 bases not matched to a gene. The CDR3 is made up of 19 amino acids. The CDR3 protein is CSARRQGLALTVHYNEQFF. DNA for the CDR3: TGCAGTGCTAGGAGACAGGGACTAGCTCTAACTGTACACTACAATGAGCAGTTCTTC.

This clonotype was recorded at least ten times. The chain couples TRBV15 to TRBJ2-3; tentative D call: TRBD2 (5 bases). Germline CDR1 reads LNHNV; CDR2 reads YYDKDF (reference sequence). V lost 5 bases, J lost 5 bases, and 11 bases lay in between. The CDR3 extends over 13 amino acids. In DNA form, the CDR3 reads TGTGCCACCAGCCCCCGGGGTCAAGATACGCAGTATTTT. Encoded protein: CATSPRGQDTQYF.

Comment on this clonotype: Mismatch with germline at one junction end may stem from a read error. The chain uses TRBV20-1 and TRBJ2-3; 13 bases align to TRBD2. Germline V gene lookup returns CDR1 DFQATT and CDR2 SNEGSKA (reference sequence). CDR3 length: 17 amino acids. The DNA for the CDR3 is TGCAGTGCTCAGAGGTTGACTAGCGGGAGGATCACAGATAAGCAGTATTTT. Amino acids: CSAQRLTSGRITDKQYF.

The CDR3 region has the DNA TGTGCCAGCAGCCAGGGGGCCAACGAGCAGTACTTC. Its translation: CASSQGANEQYF. The V gene is TRBV2, the J gene TRBJ2-7; 8 bases are a match to TRBD1. Trimming removed 6 bases from V and 5 bases from J; junction bases left unmatched: 3. The CDR3 loop spans 12 amino acids. Germline-derived CDR1 and CDR2 are SNHLY and FYNNEI.

This clonotype was seen at least ten times. The chain employs TRBV5-6 and TRBJ1-5; unclear D gene. Germline loops: CDR1 SGHDT, CDR2 YYEEEE. Trimming removed 0 bases at V and 10 bases at J, with 14 bases between. This CDR3 contains 14 residues. The CDR3 DNA reads TGTGCCAGCAGCTTGGCTGGGGTAGGGCATCCCCAGCATTTT. Translation gives CASSLAGVGHPQHF.